The TCR beta chain under discussion was sequenced for a study of identical twins. Addition of a universal primer site occurred through template switching, and cDNA carried unique molecular identifiers. MiXCR, run by TCRdb on the 5' RACE reads, gives a single entry per CDR3 protein. The table shows about 240,000 distinct CDR3 sequences, with 10% to 13% occurring only once. The V gene end was trimmed by 2 bases and the J gene end by 2 bases; junction bases not matched to a gene: 3. CDR3 length equals 15 residues. In its sample, this clonotype was seen a few times. Healthy Caucasian individuals made up all the donors.

The sequence was obtained from a man aged 45-65 years in good health. Specimen: memory T cells sorted from blood. The chain couples TRBV12-3 or TRBV12-4 to TRBJ2-3; 8 bases match TRBD2. The CDR3 DNA sequence: TGTGCCAGCAGTTTAAGGCGGGGGGACACAGATACGCAGTATTTT. As protein: CASSLRRGDTDTQYF.